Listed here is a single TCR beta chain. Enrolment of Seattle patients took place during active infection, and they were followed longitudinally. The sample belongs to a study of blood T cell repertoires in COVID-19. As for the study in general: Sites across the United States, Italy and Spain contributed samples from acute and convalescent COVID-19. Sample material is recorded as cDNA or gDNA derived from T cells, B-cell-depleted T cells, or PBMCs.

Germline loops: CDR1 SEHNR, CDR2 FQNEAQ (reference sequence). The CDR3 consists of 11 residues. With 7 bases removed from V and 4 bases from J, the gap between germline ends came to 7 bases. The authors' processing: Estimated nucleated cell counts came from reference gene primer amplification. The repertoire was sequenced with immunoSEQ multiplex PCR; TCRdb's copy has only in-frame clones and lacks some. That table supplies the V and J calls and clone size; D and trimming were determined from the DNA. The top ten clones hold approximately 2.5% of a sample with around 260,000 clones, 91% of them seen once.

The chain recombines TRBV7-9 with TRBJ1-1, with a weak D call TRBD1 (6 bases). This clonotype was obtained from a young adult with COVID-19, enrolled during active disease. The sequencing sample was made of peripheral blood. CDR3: CASKGGTEAFF. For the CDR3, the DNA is TGTGCCAGCAAAGGGGGCACTGAAGCTTTCTTT.